Listed below are T cell receptor beta chains from one sample, sequenced in a study of spatial heterogeneity in lung cancer. TCRdb fed the 5' RACE reads into MiXCR, producing one record per CDR3 protein. The sample lists 100,000 to 120,000 distinct CDR3 sequences, 10% to 13% occurring once. The source was PBMCs, collected at follow-up. Source of these receptors: a female donor with early-stage non-small cell lung cancer. CDR3s include the opening cysteine and the closing phenylalanine or tryptophan. The order of the fields is V gene, J gene, CDR3 length, D gene, clone size, CDR3 protein, CDR3 DNA. D genes are given only for firm matches. Only part of the rows carry a size: once, few, many, or a class if the clone is expanded.

>TRBV28|TRBJ2-3|16|-|few
CASSPAQAVSTDTQYF
TGTGCCAGCAGCCCAGCCCAAGCGGTCAGCACAGATACGCAGTATTTT
>TRBV6-5|TRBJ1-1|15|TRBD1|many
CASNQDRGKNTEAFF
TGTGCCAGCAACCAAGACAGGGGGAAGAACACTGAAGCTTTCTTT
>TRBV7-2|TRBJ2-2|17|TRBD1|-
CASSFPGQVLNTGELFF
TGTGCCAGCAGCTTCCCGGGACAGGTCTTGAACACCGGGGAGCTGTTTTTT
>TRBV7-2|TRBJ2-7|19|TRBD2|few
CASSLRYPRTSGYSYEQYF
TGTGCCAGCAGCTTAAGATACCCCAGGACTAGCGGATACTCCTACGAGCAGTACTTC
>TRBV7-2|TRBJ2-6|16|-|few
CASSLNKDSGANVLTF
TGTGCCAGCAGCTTAAACAAAGACTCTGGGGCCAACGTCCTGACTTTC
>TRBV24-1|TRBJ2-5|15|TRBD2|-
CATSDPGLGVETQYF
TGTGCCACCAGTGATCCGGGACTAGGTGTGGAGACCCAGTACTTC
>TRBV29-1|TRBJ2-3|11|-|many
CSVGRVDTQYF
TGCAGCGTTGGCAGGGTTGATACGCAGTATTTT
>TRBV2|TRBJ2-1|15|-|-
CASRLTNLEGNEQFF
TGTGCCAGCAGACTGACAAATTTGGAGGGCAATGAGCAGTTCTTC
>TRBV7-9|TRBJ2-7|11|-|-
CASSLAPPLYF
TGTGCCAGCAGCTTAGCCCCCCCCCTGTACTTC
>TRBV3-1|TRBJ2-7|15|TRBD1|-
CASSQDQGALYEQYF
TGTGCCAGCAGCCAAGATCAGGGGGCCCTCTACGAGCAGTACTTC
>TRBV19|TRBJ1-2|14|-|many
CASRAGLGAYGYTF
TGTGCCAGTAGGGCGGGCCTCGGGGCCTATGGCTACACCTTC
>TRBV2|TRBJ2-1|13|-|-
CASRPPGGLEQFF
TGTGCCAGCAGGCCCCCAGGGGGGCTTGAGCAGTTCTTC
>TRBV28|TRBJ2-3|14|TRBD1|-
CASLDRGNTDTQYF
TGTGCCAGCTTGGACAGGGGGAATACAGATACGCAGTATTTT
>TRBV25-1|TRBJ1-1|15|TRBD1|medium-sized
CASSESRGQVTEAFF
TGTGCCAGCAGTGAATCGAGGGGACAGGTCACTGAAGCTTTCTTT
>TRBV9|TRBJ2-3|15|-|many
CASSVVGLVTDTQYF
TGTGCCAGCAGCGTAGTCGGCCTAGTAACAGATACGCAGTATTTT
>TRBV24-1|TRBJ2-3|15|-|many
CATSDAQTLTDTQYF
TGTGCCACCAGTGATGCCCAAACTCTCACAGATACGCAGTATTTT
>TRBV18|TRBJ2-5|15|-|few
CASSLPTGLQETQYF
TGTGCCAGCTCCCTCCCGACAGGCCTACAAGAGACCCAGTACTTC
>TRBV5-1|TRBJ2-1|16|TRBD2|-
CASSLSLAGDYNEQFF
TGCGCCAGCAGCTTGTCCCTAGCGGGGGACTACAATGAGCAGTTCTTC
>TRBV12-3/TRBV12-4|TRBJ2-1|15|TRBD2|-
CASKIGRADYNEQFF
TGTGCCAGCAAAATCGGGAGGGCCGACTACAATGAGCAGTTCTTC
>TRBV4-1|TRBJ2-2|17|-|-
CASSQGRVFTNTGELFF
TGCGCCAGCAGCCAAGGGCGGGTGTTTACGAACACCGGGGAGCTGTTTTTT
>TRBV6-2/TRBV6-3|TRBJ2-1|15|TRBD2|many
CASTGWTSGINEQFF
TGTGCCAGCACGGGATGGACTAGCGGGATCAATGAGCAGTTCTTC
>TRBV20-1|TRBJ2-3|12|-|many
CSASGSADTQYF
TGCAGTGCTAGCGGGAGTGCAGATACGCAGTATTTT
>TRBV28|TRBJ1-6|15|-|many
CASRDEDSYNSPLHF
TGTGCCAGCAGGGATGAGGACTCCTATAATTCACCCCTCCACTTT
>TRBV2|TRBJ2-1|14|-|-
CASSGPLGGNEQFF
TGTGCCAGCAGTGGGCCCCTAGGCGGCAATGAGCAGTTCTTC
>TRBV28|TRBJ1-4|14|-|many
CASSKRTGNEKLFF
TGTGCCAGCAGTAAACGGACTGGAAATGAAAAACTGTTTTTT
>TRBV3-1|TRBJ2-1|16|-|-
CASSQEPRGSYNEQFF
TGTGCCAGCAGCCAAGAGCCCAGGGGCTCCTACAATGAGCAGTTCTTC
>TRBV11-2|TRBJ2-1|15|-|many
CASSPTFNSYNEQFF
TGTGCCAGCAGCCCTACCTTTAACTCCTACAATGAGCAGTTCTTC
>TRBV30|TRBJ2-5|13|-|few
CAWRLPVQETQYF
TGTGCCTGGAGACTGCCAGTCCAAGAGACCCAGTACTTC
>TRBV6-2/TRBV6-3|TRBJ2-1|11|-|-
CASSAPARQFF
TGTGCCAGCAGTGCTCCCGCCCGACAGTTCTTC
>TRBV28|TRBJ2-7|14|TRBD1|many
CASSLTGFLYEQYF
TGTGCCAGCAGTTTGACAGGGTTTCTCTACGAGCAGTACTTC
>TRBV29-1|TRBJ1-2|14|TRBD1|-
CSLKRSGQGDGYTF
TGCAGCCTCAAGAGATCGGGACAGGGTGATGGCTACACCTTC
>TRBV6-5|TRBJ1-6|15|-|many
CASSYFTGYNSPLHF
TGTGCCAGCAGTTACTTTACAGGCTATAATTCACCCCTCCACTTT
>TRBV6-4|TRBJ2-1|15|TRBD2|-
CASSGTSGRYNEQFF
TGTGCCAGCAGTGGTACTAGCGGGAGATACAATGAGCAGTTCTTC
>TRBV23-1|TRBJ1-6|15|-|many
CASSRHIPEDSPLHF
TGCGCCAGCAGTCGTCACATTCCGGAGGATTCACCCCTCCACTTT
>TRBV28|TRBJ2-7|15|TRBD1|-
CASSSPTGGGYEQYF
TGTGCCAGCAGTTCCCCGACAGGGGGGGGCTACGAGCAGTACTTC
>TRBV5-6|TRBJ2-5|14|-|few
CASRPGQMQETQYF
TGTGCCAGCAGACCCGGACAGATGCAAGAGACCCAGTACTTC
>TRBV11-2|TRBJ2-2|16|TRBD2|few
CASSSLAGGLTGELFF
TGTGCCAGCAGCTCCTTAGCGGGAGGACTCACCGGGGAGCTGTTTTTT
>TRBV20-1|TRBJ2-1|15|TRBD2|-
CSAEAAGLAVNEQFF
TGCAGTGCGGAGGCGGCAGGACTAGCGGTTAATGAGCAGTTCTTC
>TRBV11-2|TRBJ2-3|12|-|-
CASSLGWDTQYF
TGTGCCAGCAGCTTAGGCTGGGATACGCAGTATTTT
>TRBV4-1|TRBJ2-2|15|TRBD2|-
CASSQLAGVAGELFF
TGCGCCAGCAGCCAACTAGCGGGAGTAGCCGGGGAGCTGTTTTTT
>TRBV7-3|TRBJ1-6|13|-|many
CASSLGYNSPLHF
TGTGCCAGCAGCTTAGGGTATAATTCACCCCTCCACTTT
>TRBV29-1|TRBJ1-1|12|-|many
CSVKTGNTEAFF
TGCAGCGTGAAGACAGGGAACACTGAAGCTTTCTTT
>TRBV9|TRBJ2-1|16|TRBD2|many
CASSVGSASGYNEQFF
TGTGCCAGCAGCGTAGGATCGGCTAGCGGCTACAATGAGCAGTTCTTC
>TRBV29-1|TRBJ1-4|13|TRBD1|many
CSGGQGGDEKLFF
TGCAGCGGGGGACAGGGAGGCGATGAAAAACTGTTTTTT
>TRBV28|TRBJ2-3|12|-|many
CASSFFRNTQYF
TGTGCCAGCAGTTTTTTCCGGAATACGCAGTATTTT
>TRBV6-5|TRBJ2-2|16|TRBD2|-
CASRTGTSASTGELFF
TGTGCCAGCAGAACCGGGACTAGCGCGTCCACCGGGGAGCTGTTTTTT
>TRBV6-1|TRBJ2-7|13|-|-
CASSEQRDYEQYF
TGTGCCAGCAGCGAACAGAGGGACTACGAGCAGTACTTC
>TRBV20-1|TRBJ2-3|12|-|-
CSASEVFGTQYF
TGCAGTGCTAGTGAAGTATTCGGTACGCAGTATTTT
>TRBV28|TRBJ2-3|14|-|-
CASSLGGYTDTQYF
TGTGCCAGCAGTTTGGGGGGTTATACAGATACGCAGTATTTT
>TRBV3-1|TRBJ2-1|15|-|-
CASSQDINFYNEQFF
TGTGCCAGCAGCCAAGATATCAACTTCTACAATGAGCAGTTCTTC
>TRBV20-1|TRBJ1-3|18|-|few
CSARDLGQTIISGNTIYF
TGCAGTGCTAGAGATTTAGGACAGACGATTATCTCTGGAAACACCATATATTTT